Following are 27 T cell receptor beta chains from one sample sequenced in a study of T cells in Graves' hyperthyroidism and ophthalmopathy. The source material, RNA transcripts, was used to amplify TCR beta CDR3 regions. With the HTBI primer set, the TCR CDR3 went through a first round of RT-PCR. In TCRdb, the multiplex PCR reads were re-called with MiXCR into one record per CDR3 protein. Among fewer than 450,000 distinct CDR3 sequences, over 12% were seen once, and the ten largest hold 28%. The sample was blood. All receptors come from a man between 50 and 59 years old with Graves' ophthalmopathy.

This clonotype was recorded many times. This rearrangement joins TRBV27 to TRBJ2-5, with TRBD2 identical over 11 bases. Losses at the gene ends were 6 bases for V and 4 bases for J; bases not matched to a gene: 7. This CDR3 has 15 amino acids. The germline CDR1 and CDR2 sequences are MNHEY and SMNVEV (reference sequence). The CDR3 here is CASSPLGLAGETQYF. The CDR3 nucleotides read TGTGCCAGCAGCCCCCTTGGACTAGCGGGAGAGACCCAGTACTTC.

This sequence joins TRBV6-9 and TRBJ2-1; maybe TRBD1 (5 bases). Germline V gene sequence: CDR1 MNHGY, CDR2 SVAAGI. This CDR3 is built from 21 residues. The V gene lost 3 bases and the J gene lost 4 bases, with 31 bases spanning the gap. CDR3 sequence: CASSYPPKQEKGLLPYNEQFF. The DNA of the CDR3 is TGTGCCAGCAGTTACCCCCCTAAACAGGAAAAGGGGCTGCTACCTTACAATGAGCAGTTCTTC.

This clonotype was recorded at least ten times. The rearrangement links TRBV20-1 to TRBJ2-1; D is possibly TRBD2 (6 bases). V lost 0 bases, J lost 6 bases, and 18 bases lay in between. CDR3 length equals 16 residues. Germline V gene data show CDR1 as DFQATT and CDR2 as SNEGSKA (reference sequence). The CDR3 region is CSARDSPRQAGNEQFF. CDR3 coding DNA: TGCAGTGCTAGAGATTCGCCGCGCCAAGCGGGCAATGAGCAGTTCTTC.

This clonotype was observed a handful of times. This sequence joins TRBV14 and TRBJ2-3; the match to TRBD2 covers 7 bases. V lost 1 base and J lost 3; bases outside the gene matches: 4. This CDR3 contains 15 residues. Germline V gives CDR1 SGHDN, CDR2 FVKESK. The CDR3 bases are TGTGCCAGCAGCCAAGTGGGAGGGGTGACAGATACGCAGTATTTT. It codes for CASSQVGGVTDTQYF.

This clonotype has ten or more counts. Written as DNA, the CDR3 is TGTGCCAGCAGTTTAAGCACTAGCGGGTTTCGGGAGACCCAGTACTTC. Encoded protein: CASSLSTSGFRETQYF. The genes are TRBV12-3 or TRBV12-4 and TRBJ2-5, with 9 bases lining up with TRBD2. Trimming at V came to 2 bases and at J to 5 bases, leaving 9 bases not matched to a gene. The length of the CDR3 is 16 residues.

This clonotype was counted ten times or more. The genes are TRBV7-6 and TRBJ1-1; 8 bases match TRBD1. The V and J ends lost 3 bases and 0 bases, in that order; junction bases with no gene match: 0. The CDR3 has 14 amino acids. Germline values: CDR1 SGHVS, CDR2 FNYEAQ. The CDR3 is CASSLGQVNTEAFF. The CDR3 DNA sequence: TGTGCCAGCAGCTTGGGACAGGTGAACACTGAAGCTTTCTTT.

The chain combines TRBV27 with TRBJ2-7; 9 nucleotides align to TRBD1. With 4 bases clipped from V and 0 bases from J, the junction kept 10 bases outside the gene matches. Germline V CDR1 and CDR2: MNHEY, SMNVEV (reference sequence). The CDR3 spans 17 residues. The CDR3 DNA is TGTGCCAGCAGTTCACCCCCGGGACAGGGCTTCTCCTACGAGCAGTACTTC. Residues: CASSSPPGQGFSYEQYF.

This clonotype showed up just a few times. Since a much larger clone is just one base distant, this may be a read error. This chain uses TRBV18 with TRBJ2-5; 7 bases match TRBD2. This CDR3 has 13 amino acids. CDR1 is KGHSH, CDR2 LQKENI, per germline. Trimming removed 6 bases from V and 7 bases from J; junction bases left unmatched: 8. The CDR3 is CASSYGRTGTQYF. The CDR3, as DNA: TGTGCCAGCTCCTACGGGAGGACTGGGACCCAGTACTTC. The full variable domain, its missing parts supplied by reference TRBV18 and TRBJ2-5, is NAGVMQNPRHLVRRRGQEARLRCSPMKGHSHVYWYRQLPEEGLKFMVYLQKENIIDESGMPKERFSAEFPKEGPSILRIQQVVRGDSAAYFCASSYGRTGTQYFGPGTRLLVL.

The chain employs TRBV24-1 and TRBJ2-1; 12 bases align to TRBD2. Germline loops: CDR1 KGHDR, CDR2 SFDVKD. The CDR3 has 16 amino acids. The junction had 7 bases not matched to a gene; V was cut back by 4 bases and J by 7 bases. Written as DNA, the CDR3 is TGTGCCACCAGTGACCGACTAGCGGGAGTGAAAAATGAGCAGTTCTTC. As protein: CATSDRLAGVKNEQFF.

V gene TRBV5-5 combines with J gene TRBJ2-1; maybe TRBD1 (5 bases). Germline-derived CDR1 and CDR2 are SGHKS and YYEKEE (reference sequence). V lost 2 bases and J 9 bases, leaving 9 bases between the germline ends. The CDR3 totals 12 residues. CDR3: CASSFTDSEQFF. The CDR3 coding sequence is TGTGCCAGCAGCTTTACAGACAGTGAGCAGTTCTTC.

The genes are TRBV5-4 and TRBJ1-2, with a weak D call TRBD1 (6 bases). From germline, CDR1 is SGHNT and CDR2 YYREEE (reference sequence). V was clipped by 0 bases and J by 2 bases, with 14 bases between them. The CDR3 covers 16 residues. The CDR3 DNA reads as TGTGCCAGCAGCTTGGCGACAGGACGGGGGAACTATGGCTACACCTTC. This translates into CASSLATGRGNYGYTF.

This clonotype occurred a few times. The CDR3 is CATSDAGTSSNQPQHF. The CDR3 DNA sequence: TGTGCCACCAGTGACGCCGGGACAAGCAGCAATCAGCCCCAGCATTTT. This rearrangement joins TRBV24-1 to TRBJ1-5, with D possibly TRBD1 on 6 matching bases. CDR3 length equals 16 residues. Germline V gives CDR1 KGHDR, CDR2 SFDVKD. V lost 4 bases and J lost 1, with 13 bases in between.

The gene calls are TRBV27 and TRBJ2-1; TRBD2 agrees at 7 bases. From germline, CDR1 is MNHEY and CDR2 SMNVEV (reference sequence). Trimming at V came to 6 bases and at J to 1 base, leaving 6 bases not matched to a gene. The CDR3 covers 15 residues. CDR3 DNA sequence: TGTGCCAGCAGAAAACGGGAGGAGTCCTACAATGAGCAGTTCTTC. This translates into CASRKREESYNEQFF.

This chain connects TRBV4-1 to TRBJ2-3, with TRBD2 as a possible D gene (7 bases). Germline loops: CDR1 MGHRA, CDR2 YSYEKL. V gave up 4 bases and J gave up 4 bases, with 12 bases separating them. The CDR3 length is 14 residues. The CDR3 loop is CASSPQGRADTQYF. In DNA form, the CDR3 reads TGCGCCAGCAGCCCGCAGGGGAGGGCAGATACGCAGTATTTT.

The sample holds many counts of this clonotype. The gene calls are TRBV28 and TRBJ2-7; D possibly corresponds to TRBD2 (6 bases). Trimming shortened V by 7 bases and J by 4 bases, and 17 bases separated the two germline ends. The germline V gene encodes CDR1 MDHEN and CDR2 SYDVKM. The CDR3 totals 14 residues. CDR3 residues: CASTPTGLVYEQYF. The CDR3 region has the DNA TGTGCCAGCACGCCCACGGGACTCGTATACGAGCAGTACTTC.

This clonotype occurred many times. The chain is built from TRBV29-1 and TRBJ2-5; D is ambiguous. The length of the CDR3 is 12 residues. V was shortened by 8 bases and J by 5 bases, with 15 bases between the two germline ends. Germline V gives CDR1 SQVTM, CDR2 ANQGSEA. The CDR3 here is CSFPVVGETQYF. Written as DNA, the CDR3 is TGCAGCTTCCCTGTGGTTGGGGAGACCCAGTACTTC.

This clonotype was seen a handful of times. The chain employs TRBV10-3 and TRBJ2-7; TRBD1 agrees at 11 bases. The germline CDR1 and CDR2 sequences are ENHRY and SYGVKD. CDR3 length: 15 amino acids. J gave up 7 bases and V 10 bases, and 15 bases lay outside the gene matches. In nucleotides, the CDR3 is TGTGCCACCAACGAGCCGGACAGGGGGCGCGGTGAGCAGTACTTC. Protein product: CATNEPDRGRGEQYF.

The sample holds a few counts of this clonotype. The genes are TRBV9 and TRBJ2-3; 10 nucleotides match TRBD2. The trim removed 3 bases at V and 2 bases at J, leaving 6 bases unmatched. Per germline, CDR1 SGDLS and CDR2 YYNGEE. This CDR3 region has 16 residues. This CDR3 reads CASSGKLAGNTDTQYF. The CDR3 bases are TGTGCCAGCAGCGGAAAACTAGCGGGAAACACAGATACGCAGTATTTT. The full variable domain, rest sourced from reference TRBV9 and TRBJ2-3, is DSGVTQTPKHLITATGQRVTLRCSPRSGDLSVYWYQQSLDQGLQFLIQYYNGEERAKGNILERFSAQQFPDLHSELNLSSLELGDSALYFCASSGKLAGNTDTQYFGPGTRLTVL.

Ten or more counts support this clonotype. The rearrangement uses TRBV20-1 and TRBJ1-4; TRBD1 might be the D (5 bases). CDR3 size: 13 residues. CDR1 DFQATT and CDR2 SNEGSKA come from the germline V gene (reference sequence). V lost 2 bases to trimming and J lost 8 bases, with 12 bases between them. The CDR3 here is CSARLPGGEKLFF. The CDR3, as DNA: TGCAGTGCTAGATTGCCGGGGGGGGAAAAACTGTTTTTT.

This clonotype was counted a few times. The chain couples TRBV4-1 to TRBJ2-1, with 11 bases fitting TRBD2. Germline CDR1 reads MGHRA; CDR2 reads YSYEKL. CDR3 length: 16 amino acids. V trimming: 5 bases; J trimming: 10 bases; junction bases outside the gene matches: 13. CDR3 DNA sequence: TGCGCCAGCAGCTACACTTCTAGCGGGAGGTTCGAGGAGCAGTTCTTC. Translating gives CASSYTSSGRFEEQFF.

This clonotype was observed at least ten times. The V and J genes are TRBV20-1 and TRBJ1-5, with 8 bases aligning to TRBD1. The CDR3 is 18 residues long. CDR1 is DFQATT, CDR2 SNEGSKA, per germline (reference sequence). The V and J ends lost 2 bases and 2 bases, in that order; junction bases with no gene match: 14. Here the CDR3 reads CSARSTRTGNEGNQPQHF. The DNA of the CDR3 is TGCAGTGCTAGATCGACCCGGACAGGGAACGAGGGCAATCAGCCCCAGCATTTT.

This clonotype was seen a few times. The J gene is TRBJ2-1, the V gene TRBV29-1; D possibly corresponds to TRBD1 (5 bases). There are 13 residues in the CDR3. CDR1 is SQVTM, CDR2 ANQGSEA, per germline. V was cut by 6 bases and J by 5 bases, with 14 bases left in between. The DNA of the CDR3 is TGCAGCGTCTTACGACAGACACACAATGAGCAGTTCTTC. Amino acids: CSVLRQTHNEQFF.

This clonotype was detected only a few times. The J gene is TRBJ2-2, the V gene TRBV20-1; D remains ambiguous. The CDR3 is 14 amino acids. Germline CDR1 DFQATT, CDR2 SNEGSKA (reference sequence). The V end lost 4 bases, the J end lost 1 base, and 10 bases lay between the germline ends. CDR3 residues: CSATKDLNTGELFF. The CDR3 DNA reads as TGCAGTGCTACTAAAGACTTGAACACCGGGGAGCTGTTTTTT.

This sequence joins TRBV28 and TRBJ2-2; a weak D match, TRBD1 (5 bases). The CDR3 extends over 15 amino acids. Per germline, CDR1 MDHEN and CDR2 SYDVKM. V lost 3 bases and J lost 4, with 12 bases in between. DNA of the CDR3: TGTGCCAGCAGTTTGGCCGGACATTTCACCGGGGAGCTGTTTTTT. Its protein is CASSLAGHFTGELFF.

The rearrangement links TRBV20-1 to TRBJ2-7; 7 bases are shared with TRBD2. The V gene's germline CDR1 is DFQATT and CDR2 SNEGSKA (reference sequence). The CDR3 spans 16 residues. V shed 0 bases and J 1 base; nucleotides not matched to a gene: 9. In nucleotides, the CDR3 is TGCAGTGCTAGAGACCGAGCGGGACTTCCTTCCTACGAGCAGTACTTC. Protein sequence: CSARDRAGLPSYEQYF.

A few counts support this clonotype. This CDR3 is CASSQEGWRFNQPQHF. The CDR3 DNA sequence: TGTGCCAGCAGCCAAGAAGGTTGGAGGTTCAATCAGCCCCAGCATTTT. The chain uses TRBV14 and TRBJ1-5; D remains ambiguous. The CDR3 length is 16 residues. Trimming pared 0 bases from V and 3 bases from J, leaving 12 bases between. Germline V gene sequence: CDR1 SGHDN, CDR2 FVKESK.

This clonotype was seen many times. The DNA of the CDR3 is TGTGCCAGCTCACCATCACAGGGAGGAAGTGAGCAGTTCTTC. Translating it yields CASSPSQGGSEQFF. The chain links TRBV18 to TRBJ2-1; possibly TRBD1 or TRBD2 for D (6 bases each). Germline CDR1 is KGHSH and CDR2 is LQKENI. CDR3 length: 14 amino acids. Trimming left V 2 bases short and J 9 bases short, with 14 bases between.